This T cell receptor beta chain appears in the sequencing data of a study of human T cells and chemical hapten exposure. Study overall: Per-sample variation in TCR yield stemmed mainly from small pooled library volume differences.

This clonotype was detected a few times. The antigen is unknown. Unfractionated whole blood yielded the extracted total RNA. Unique molecular identifiers were linked by the library to individual cDNA molecules. TCRdb processed the 5' RACE reads anew with MiXCR; each CDR3 protein has one entry. The profile shows tens of thousands of distinct CDR3 sequences, roughly 8% of them singletons. Germline CDR1 is MGHRA and CDR2 is YSYEKL. V dropped 0 bases and J dropped 11 bases, with 13 bases sitting between them. CDR3 length: 13 amino acids. Study-level findings and limits: TCRs exceeding 1 in 1000 frequency stayed unchanged with DPC sensitization.

This clonotype was obtained from a male donor in good health. The chain couples TRBV4-1 to TRBJ1-2; the D is unclear. The CDR3 region has the DNA TGCGCCAGCAGCCAAGACGGCCGGGGAAGTTACACCTTC. Its translation is CASSQDGRGSYTF.